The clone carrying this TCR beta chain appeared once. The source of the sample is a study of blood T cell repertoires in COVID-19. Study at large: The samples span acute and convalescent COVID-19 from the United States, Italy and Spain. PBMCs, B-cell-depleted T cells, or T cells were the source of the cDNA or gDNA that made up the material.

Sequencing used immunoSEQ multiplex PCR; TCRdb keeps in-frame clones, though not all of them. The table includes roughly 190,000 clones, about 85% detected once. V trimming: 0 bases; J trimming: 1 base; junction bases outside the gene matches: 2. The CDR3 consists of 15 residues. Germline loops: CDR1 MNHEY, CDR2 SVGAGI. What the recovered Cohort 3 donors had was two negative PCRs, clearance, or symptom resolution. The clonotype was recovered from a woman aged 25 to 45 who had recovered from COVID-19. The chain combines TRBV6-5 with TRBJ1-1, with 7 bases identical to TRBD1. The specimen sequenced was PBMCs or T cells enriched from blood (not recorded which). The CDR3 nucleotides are TGTGCCAGCAGTTACTCCAGGGGGTGGAACACTGAAGCTTTCTTT. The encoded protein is CASSYSRGWNTEAFF.